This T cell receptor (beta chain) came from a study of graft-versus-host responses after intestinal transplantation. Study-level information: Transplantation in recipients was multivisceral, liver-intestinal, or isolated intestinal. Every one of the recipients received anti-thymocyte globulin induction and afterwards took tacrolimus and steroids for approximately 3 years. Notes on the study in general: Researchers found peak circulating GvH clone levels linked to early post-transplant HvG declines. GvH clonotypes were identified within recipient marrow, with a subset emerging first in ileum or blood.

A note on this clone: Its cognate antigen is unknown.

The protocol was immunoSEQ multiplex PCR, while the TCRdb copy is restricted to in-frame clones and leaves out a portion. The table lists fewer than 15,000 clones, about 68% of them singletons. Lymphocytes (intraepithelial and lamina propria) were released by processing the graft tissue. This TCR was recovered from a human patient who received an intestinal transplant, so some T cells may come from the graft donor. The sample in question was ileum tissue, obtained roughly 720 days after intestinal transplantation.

The CDR3 loop reads CASSLNSQETQYF. DNA for the CDR3: TGCGCCAGCAGCTTGAACAGCCAAGAGACCCAGTACTTC. The V gene is TRBV5-1, the J gene TRBJ2-5, with D uncertain. Trimming stripped 1 base from V and 1 base from J, with 5 bases between. Germline-derived CDR1 and CDR2 are SGHRS and YFSETQ. The CDR3 is 13 residues long.